This entry concerns a single T cell receptor beta chain. Using RNA transcripts, the TCR beta CDR3 regions were amplified. An opening RT-PCR round employed HTBI primers and preceded a second-round multiplex PCR. TCRdb processed the multiplex PCR reads anew with MiXCR; each CDR3 protein has one entry. Among 500,000 to 700,000 distinct CDR3 sequences, 20% to 25% were seen once, and the ten largest hold about 6.6%. The record originates from a study of Graves' ophthalmopathy and Graves' hyperthyroidism. If patients had other autoimmune diseases, uncontrolled infections, pregnancy or lactation, they were excluded. Germline values: CDR1 MGHRA, CDR2 YSYEKL. Trimming took 1 base from V and 9 from J; bases not matched to a gene: 9. CDR3 length: 15 residues.

The chain combines TRBV4-1 with TRBJ2-4, with 7 bases fitting TRBD2. The receptor was derived from a woman aged 18-29 years with stable Graves' hyperthyroidism. Some clones in this sample may be carry-over from other donors' samples. Sequencing was carried out using peripheral blood. CDR3 sequence: CASSQGAGRGGIQYF. The CDR3 region has the DNA TGCGCCAGCAGCCAAGGGGCAGGGAGGGGAGGCATTCAGTACTTC.